This entry lists 22 T cell receptor beta chains sequenced from one sample in a study of post-analysis software for immune sequencing data. Points from the study as a whole: Five TRBV segments, including TRBV5-6, TRBV5-1 and TRBV20-1, were more frequent in patients than controls.

These receptors' antigens are unknown. Unique molecular identifiers tagged the TCR beta cDNA libraries. Via MiXCR, TCRdb re-called the PCR reads, giving one row per CDR3 protein. This table holds 650,000 to 900,000 distinct CDR3 sequences, about 43% found once. Source material: blood. Receptor source: a girl aged 10 to 17 with multiple sclerosis.

This chain joins TRBV12-3 or TRBV12-4 and TRBJ2-1, with 7 bases lining up with TRBD1. J gave up 13 bases and V 6 bases, and 9 bases lay outside the gene matches. The CDR3 is 12 amino acids. CDR3 nucleotides: TGTGCCAGCAGCTCCGATAGGGGGCCCCAGTTCTTC. It specifies CASSSDRGPQFF.

The V and J genes are TRBV7-9 and TRBJ1-1; D remains unclear. The V gene's germline CDR1 is SEHNR and CDR2 FQNEAQ (reference sequence). This CDR3 is built from 13 residues. The V gene lost 0 bases and the J gene lost 7 bases, with 9 bases spanning the gap. The CDR3 is CASSLAQNLEAFF. CDR3 coding DNA: TGTGCCAGCAGCTTAGCACAGAACCTTGAAGCTTTCTTT.

This clonotype has more than one count but fewer than ten. The V gene is TRBV29-1, the J gene TRBJ2-3; D unclear. Between the trimmed V and J ends, which lost 7 bases and 6 bases, there was a span of 14 bases. CDR3 size: 12 residues. The germline V gene has CDR1 SQVTM and CDR2 ANQGSEA. The CDR3 DNA reads TGCAGCGGCAAACACCCGGCGGATACGCAGTATTTT. Protein product: CSGKHPADTQYF.

The chain recombines TRBV15 with TRBJ1-2; 8 positions agree with TRBD1. Looked up from germline, CDR1 is LNHNV and CDR2 is YYDKDF (reference sequence). After removal of 0 bases from V and 4 bases from J, the junction contained 7 bases not matched to a gene. This CDR3 is 16 amino acids long. The CDR3 spells CATSRDTSGQGYGYTF. The CDR3 region has the DNA TGTGCCACCAGCAGAGACACCTCAGGACAGGGCTATGGCTACACCTTC. Together with reference TRBV15 and TRBJ1-2, the CDR3 gives the full variable domain: DAMVIQNPRYQVTQFGKPVTLSCSQTLNHNVMYWYQQKSSQAPKLLFHYYDKDFNNEADTPDNFQSRRPNTSFCFLDIRSPGLGDTAMYLCATSRDTSGQGYGYTFGSGTRLTVV.

V gene TRBV9 combines with J gene TRBJ2-3, with 12 nucleotides matching TRBD2. The CDR3 loop spans 16 amino acids. CDR1 is SGDLS, CDR2 YYNGEE, per germline. The V segment lost 0 bases and the J segment 5 bases; nucleotides outside the gene matches: 4. As DNA, the CDR3 is TGTGCCAGCAGCGTAGGGACTAGCGGGAATGAAGATACGCAGTATTTT. It is translated as CASSVGTSGNEDTQYF.

This clonotype was detected only once. V usage is TRBV30 and J usage is TRBJ2-2; 7 bases are a match to TRBD2. CDR3 length equals 16 residues. CDR1 and CDR2 (germline): GTSNPN, SVGIG (reference sequence). Germline trimming cut 3 bases from V and 1 base from J; bases unmatched to any gene: 8. CDR3 bases: TGTGCCTGGAGATACCGACTAGCCCAGAACACCGGGGAGCTGTTTTTT. Translation gives CAWRYRLAQNTGELFF. Complete variable domain (other parts from reference TRBV30 and TRBJ2-2): SQTIHQWPATLVQPVGSPLSLECTVEGTSNPNLYWYRQAAGRGLQLLFYSVGIGQISSEVPQNLSASRPQDRQFILSSKKLLLSDSGFYLCAWRYRLAQNTGELFFGEGSRLTVL.

This clonotype was counted between two and nine times. The chain couples TRBV20-1 to TRBJ2-5, with D possibly matching TRBD2 (5 bases). The germline V and J ends were trimmed by 2 bases and 2 bases, with 9 bases remaining between them. The CDR3 runs to 13 residues. The germline gives CDR1 DFQATT, CDR2 SNEGSKA (reference sequence). The chain's CDR3 is CSARTGIQETQYF. The CDR3 nucleotides are TGCAGTGCTAGAACGGGGATACAAGAGACCCAGTACTTC.

The chain combines TRBV24-1 with TRBJ2-1, with a weak D call TRBD2 (5 bases). Germline lookup yields CDR1 KGHDR and CDR2 SFDVKD. CDR3 length: 12 residues. V dropped 5 bases and J dropped 8 bases, with 9 bases sitting between them. The CDR3 DNA reads TGTGCCACCAGTGCTAGCTTGCATGAGCAGTTCTTC. Encoded protein: CATSASLHEQFF.

The genes are TRBV11-3 and TRBJ2-7, with 11 bases identical to TRBD2. CDR1 and CDR2 (germline): SGHNT, YENEEA. Trimming removed 5 bases from V and 3 bases from J; junction bases left unmatched: 6. There are 15 residues in the CDR3. CDR3 coding DNA: TGTGCCAGCAGCCGAGGGACTAGCGGTGGCTACGAGCAGTACTTC. Translated, it gives CASSRGTSGGYEQYF.

This clonotype was detected only a few times. The genes are TRBV14 and TRBJ2-7; D gene unclear. The J call could be wrong; TRBJ2-4 is a better fit for the DNA end. CDR1 SGHDN and CDR2 FVKESK come from the germline V gene. This CDR3 has 16 residues. CDR3 nucleotide sequence: TGTGCCAGCAGCCAAGATAGTACTCGGCCGGGAAACATTCAGTACTTC. As protein: CASSQDSTRPGNIQYF.

To note about this clonotype: A read error may produce the germline difference seen at one junction end. The chain uses TRBV4-2 and TRBJ1-1; no definite D call. Germline V gene data show CDR1 as LGHNA and CDR2 as YNFKEQ. CDR3 size: 15 residues. CDR3 protein: CASSQDGQKNTEAFF. DNA for the CDR3: TGTGCTAGCAGCCAAGATGGGCAGAAGAACACTGAAGCTTTCTTT.

This clonotype was recorded at least ten times. This chain joins TRBV5-1 and TRBJ2-1; D possibly corresponds to TRBD1 (6 bases). The CDR3 is made up of 14 amino acids. Germline-derived CDR1 and CDR2 are SGHRS and YFSETQ. Trimming removed 4 bases from V and 8 bases from J, with 16 bases in between. CDR3 residues: CASSPGDTWHEQFF. CDR3 bases: TGCGCCAGCAGCCCTGGGGACACTTGGCATGAGCAGTTCTTC.

The rearrangement uses TRBV14 and TRBJ2-3; no clear D gene. The CDR3 spans 16 residues. Trimming took 2 bases from V and 0 from J, leaving 12 bases between them. Germline CDR1 is SGHDN and CDR2 is FVKESK. CDR3 in amino acids: CASSQRRQMSTDTQYF. The CDR3 DNA follows: TGTGCCAGCAGCCAAAGACGGCAGATGAGCACAGATACGCAGTATTTT.

The rearrangement joins TRBV12-3 or TRBV12-4 to TRBJ2-7, with D perhaps matching TRBD1 (6 bases). This CDR3 is 11 amino acids long. The V end was cut by 6 bases, the J end by 9 bases, with 12 bases between. This CDR3 reads CASSPGTPQYF. The CDR3 DNA reads as TGTGCCAGCAGCCCCGGGACACCGCAGTACTTC.

This chain joins TRBV6-1 and TRBJ1-2, with D uncertain. V shed 3 bases and J shed 6 bases, with 14 bases lying between them. CDR1 MNHNS and CDR2 SASEGT come from the germline V gene. CDR3 length equals 14 residues. This CDR3 reads CASSDDGSPNGYTF. CDR3 DNA: TGTGCCAGCAGTGATGACGGCTCCCCCAATGGCTACACCTTC.

This clonotype appeared a few times. The chain employs TRBV7-3 and TRBJ2-5; D not resolved. The length of the CDR3 is 13 residues. Per germline, CDR1 SGHTA and CDR2 FQGTGA. V was cut by 5 bases and J by 1 base, with 8 bases left in between. The chain's CDR3 is CASSPQTQETQYF. CDR3 coding DNA: TGTGCCAGCAGCCCCCAGACCCAAGAGACCCAGTACTTC. Supplemented by reference TRBV7-3 and TRBJ2-5, the full variable domain reads GAGVSQTPSNKVTEKGKYVELRCDPISGHTALYWYRQSLGQGPEFLIYFQGTGAADDSGLPNDRFFAVRPEGSVSTLKIQRTERGDSAVYLCASSPQTQETQYFGPGTRLLVL.

The rearrangement links TRBV20-1 to TRBJ1-1; 9 bases are a match to TRBD1. V lost 3 bases and J lost 0; bases outside the gene matches: 5. CDR1 and CDR2 (germline): DFQATT, SNEGSKA (reference sequence). The CDR3 sequence is 15 residues long. This chain's CDR3 is CSASDRGEVNTEAFF. The CDR3 nucleotides read TGCAGTGCTAGCGACAGGGGGGAGGTGAACACTGAAGCTTTCTTT.

V usage is TRBV4-1 and J usage is TRBJ2-4; D gene ambiguous. The V and J ends lost 7 bases and 13 bases respectively, with 17 bases between them. Germline V gene lookup returns CDR1 MGHRA and CDR2 YSYEKL. The CDR3 has 12 residues. CDR3 sequence reads: CASTPCEYVQYF. The DNA of the CDR3 is TGCGCCAGCACCCCGTGTGAATACGTGCAGTACTTC.

About this clonotype itself: An end of the junction differs from the germline gene, which may be a read error. The chain joins TRBV24-1 to TRBJ2-1; D gene uncertain. CDR1 is KGHDR and CDR2 is SFDVKD in the germline V gene. There are 16 residues in the CDR3. The CDR3 region is CAASDSDPSSYNEQFF. CDR3 in DNA: TGTGCCGCCAGTGACTCGGACCCTAGCTCCTACAATGAGCAGTTCTTC.

The chain has TRBV12-3 or TRBV12-4 and TRBJ2-1; no clear D. V was trimmed by 4 bases and J by 5 bases, leaving 15 bases between them. The CDR3 is 15 residues long. CDR3 sequence (DNA): TGTGCCAGCAGTTGGGCCCCCTTATTGGACAATGAGCAGTTCTTC. It codes for CASSWAPLLDNEQFF.

V and J are TRBV19 and TRBJ1-1; 10 bases line up with TRBD1. Germline V gives CDR1 LNHDA, CDR2 SQIVND (reference sequence). The V segment lost 3 bases and the J segment 7 bases; nucleotides outside the gene matches: 5. The CDR3 sequence is 14 residues long. CDR3 nucleotide sequence: TGTGCCAGTAGTATGACAGGGGGCGTCGGTGAAGCTTTCTTT. Translated, it gives CASSMTGGVGEAFF.

The chain recombines TRBV20-1 with TRBJ2-3; 7 bases line up with TRBD2. The germline gives CDR1 DFQATT, CDR2 SNEGSKA (reference sequence). CDR3 length equals 15 residues. CDR3 nucleotide sequence: TGCAGACCCGGGGGGAGAGAAACTAGCACAGATACGCAGTATTTT. As protein: CRPGGRETSTDTQYF.